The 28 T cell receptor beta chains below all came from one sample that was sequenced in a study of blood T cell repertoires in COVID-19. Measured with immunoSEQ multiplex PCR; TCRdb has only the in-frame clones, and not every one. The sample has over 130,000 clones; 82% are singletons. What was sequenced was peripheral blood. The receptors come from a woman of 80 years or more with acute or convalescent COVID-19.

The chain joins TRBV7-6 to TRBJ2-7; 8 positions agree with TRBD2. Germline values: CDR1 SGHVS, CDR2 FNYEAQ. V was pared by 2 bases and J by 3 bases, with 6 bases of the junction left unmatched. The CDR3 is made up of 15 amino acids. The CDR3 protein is CASSLYSGALYEQYF. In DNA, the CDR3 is TGTGCCAGCAGCTTATATAGCGGGGCGCTCTACGAGCAGTACTTC.

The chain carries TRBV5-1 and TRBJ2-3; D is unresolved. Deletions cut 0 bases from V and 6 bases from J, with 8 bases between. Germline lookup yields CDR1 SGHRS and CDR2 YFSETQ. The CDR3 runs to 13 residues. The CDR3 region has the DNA TGCGCCAGCAGCTTGGGTTTTAGCGATACGCAGTATTTT. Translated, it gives CASSLGFSDTQYF.

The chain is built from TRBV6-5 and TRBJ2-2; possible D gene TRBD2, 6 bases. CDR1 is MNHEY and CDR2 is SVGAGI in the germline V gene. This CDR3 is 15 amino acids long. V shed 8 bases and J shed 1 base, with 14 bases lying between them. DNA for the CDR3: TGTGCCAGCCGGGGGAGGCAGCTGAACACCGGGGAGCTGTTTTTT. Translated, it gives CASRGRQLNTGELFF.

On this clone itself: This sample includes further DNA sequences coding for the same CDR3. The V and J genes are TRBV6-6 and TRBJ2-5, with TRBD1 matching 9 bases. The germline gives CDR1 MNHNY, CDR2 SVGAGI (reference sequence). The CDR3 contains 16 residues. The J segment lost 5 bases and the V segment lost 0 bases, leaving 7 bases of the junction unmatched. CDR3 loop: CASSYSRDRVLETQYF. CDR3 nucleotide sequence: TGTGCCAGCAGTTACTCGAGGGACAGGGTGTTGGAGACCCAGTACTTC.

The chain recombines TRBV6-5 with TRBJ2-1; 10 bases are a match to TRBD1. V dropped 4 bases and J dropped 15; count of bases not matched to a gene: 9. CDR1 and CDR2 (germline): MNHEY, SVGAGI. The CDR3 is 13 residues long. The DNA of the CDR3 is TGTGCCAGCAGTTCCACTCGGACAGGGGGTTTGTTCTTC. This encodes CASSSTRTGGLFF.

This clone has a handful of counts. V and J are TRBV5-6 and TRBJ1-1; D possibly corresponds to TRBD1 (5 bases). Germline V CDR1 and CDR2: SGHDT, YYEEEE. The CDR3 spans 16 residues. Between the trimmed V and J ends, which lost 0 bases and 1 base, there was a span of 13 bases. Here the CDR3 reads CASSLVGRGRNTEAFF. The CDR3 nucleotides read TGTGCCAGCAGCTTGGTTGGGAGGGGCCGGAACACTGAAGCTTTCTTT. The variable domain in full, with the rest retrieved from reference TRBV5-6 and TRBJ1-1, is DAGVTQSPTHLIKTRGQQVTLRCSPKSGHDTVSWYQQALGQGPQFIFQYYEEEERQRGNFPDRFSGHQFPNYSSELNVNALLLGDSALYLCASSLVGRGRNTEAFFGQGTRLTVV.

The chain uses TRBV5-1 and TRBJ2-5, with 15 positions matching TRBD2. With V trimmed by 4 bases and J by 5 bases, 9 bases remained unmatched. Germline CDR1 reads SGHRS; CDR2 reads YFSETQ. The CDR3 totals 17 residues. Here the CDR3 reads CASSPGLAGGPGETQYF. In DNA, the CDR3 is TGCGCCAGCAGCCCCGGACTAGCGGGAGGGCCTGGGGAGACCCAGTACTTC.

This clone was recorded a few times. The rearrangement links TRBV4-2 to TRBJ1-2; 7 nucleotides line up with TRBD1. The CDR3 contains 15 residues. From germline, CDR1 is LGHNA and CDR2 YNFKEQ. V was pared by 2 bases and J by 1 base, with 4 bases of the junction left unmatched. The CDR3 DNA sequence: TGTGCCAGCAGCCAACCGGGACAGCTTAACTATGGCTACACCTTC. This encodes CASSQPGQLNYGYTF.

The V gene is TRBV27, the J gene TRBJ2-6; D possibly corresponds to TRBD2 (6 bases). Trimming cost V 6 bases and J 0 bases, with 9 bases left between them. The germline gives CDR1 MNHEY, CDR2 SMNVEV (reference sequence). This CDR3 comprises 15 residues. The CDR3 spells CASSRESSGANVLTF. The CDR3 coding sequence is TGTGCCAGCAGCCGGGAGAGCTCTGGGGCCAACGTCCTGACTTTC.

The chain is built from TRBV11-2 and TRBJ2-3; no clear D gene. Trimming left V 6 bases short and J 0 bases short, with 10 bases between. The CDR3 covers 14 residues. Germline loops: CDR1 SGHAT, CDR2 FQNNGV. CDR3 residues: CASRDSTSTDTQYF. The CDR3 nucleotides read TGTGCCAGCAGAGACTCCACTAGCACAGATACGCAGTATTTT.

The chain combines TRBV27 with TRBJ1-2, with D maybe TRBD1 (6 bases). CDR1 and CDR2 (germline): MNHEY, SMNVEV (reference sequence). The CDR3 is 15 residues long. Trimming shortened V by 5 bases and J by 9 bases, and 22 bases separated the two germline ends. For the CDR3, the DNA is TGTGCCAGCAGTCCCCAACAGGGAGGGATTAAAAGCTACACCTTC. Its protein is CASSPQQGGIKSYTF.

The CDR3 loop reads CASSLGVGGATNEKLFF. DNA of the CDR3: TGTGCCAGCAGCTTAGGTGTGGGAGGAGCGACTAATGAAAAACTGTTTTTT. The chain links TRBV7-8 to TRBJ1-4; D remains unclear. CDR1 and CDR2 from the germline V gene are SGHVS and FQNEAQ. Trimming took off 1 base at V and 2 bases at J, with 14 bases between the two ends. The CDR3 totals 17 residues.

Here the CDR3 reads CASSLAGARDTQYF. Written as DNA, the CDR3 is TGTGCCAGCAGTTTAGCGGGAGCTAGGGATACGCAGTATTTT. The chain is built from TRBV28 and TRBJ2-3; 7 nucleotides align to TRBD2. Unmatched junction bases numbered 5, after V lost 2 bases and J lost 6 bases. Germline assignment: CDR1 MDHEN and CDR2 SYDVKM. This CDR3 region has 14 residues. Combining the CDR3 with reference TRBV28 and TRBJ2-3 gives the whole variable domain DVKVTQSSRYLVKRTGEKVFLECVQDMDHENMFWYRQDPGLGLRLIYFSYDVKMKEKGDIPEGYSVSREKKERFSLILESASTNQTSMYLCASSLAGARDTQYFGPGTRLTVL.

The CDR3 nucleotides are TGTGCCAACACCCCAGGGGAGCTGTTTTTT. Encoded protein: CANTPGELFF. The V call is TRBV27, the J call TRBJ2-2; D ambiguous. Between the trimmed V and J ends, which lost 10 bases and 8 bases, there was a span of 8 bases. CDR3 size: 10 residues. The germline gives CDR1 MNHEY, CDR2 SMNVEV (reference sequence).

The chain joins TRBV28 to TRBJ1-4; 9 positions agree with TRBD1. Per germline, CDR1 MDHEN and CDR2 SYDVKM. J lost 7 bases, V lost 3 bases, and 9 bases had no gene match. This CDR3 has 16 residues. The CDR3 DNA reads TGTGCCAGCAGTTTCAGGACAGGGGTTTGGAGTGAAAAACTGTTTTTT. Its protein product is CASSFRTGVWSEKLFF.

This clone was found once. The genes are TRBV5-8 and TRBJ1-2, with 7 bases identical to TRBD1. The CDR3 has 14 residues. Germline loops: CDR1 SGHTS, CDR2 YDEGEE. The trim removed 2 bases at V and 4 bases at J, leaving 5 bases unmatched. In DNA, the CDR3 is TGTGCCAGCAGCTTTACAGGGGACTTCTATGGCTACACCTTC. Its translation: CASSFTGDFYGYTF.

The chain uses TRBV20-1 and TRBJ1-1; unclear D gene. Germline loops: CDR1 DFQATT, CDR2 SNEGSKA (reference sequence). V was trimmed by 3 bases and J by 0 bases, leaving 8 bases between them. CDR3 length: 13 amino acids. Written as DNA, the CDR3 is TGCAGTGCTAGTCGGGATCTGAACACTGAAGCTTTCTTT. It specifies CSASRDLNTEAFF.

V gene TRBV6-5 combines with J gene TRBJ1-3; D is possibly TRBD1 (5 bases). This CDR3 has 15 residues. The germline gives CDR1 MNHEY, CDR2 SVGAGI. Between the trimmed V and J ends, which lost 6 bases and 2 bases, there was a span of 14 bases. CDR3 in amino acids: CASSAREGTGNTIYF. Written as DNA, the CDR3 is TGTGCCAGCAGCGCCAGGGAGGGGACTGGAAACACCATATATTTT.

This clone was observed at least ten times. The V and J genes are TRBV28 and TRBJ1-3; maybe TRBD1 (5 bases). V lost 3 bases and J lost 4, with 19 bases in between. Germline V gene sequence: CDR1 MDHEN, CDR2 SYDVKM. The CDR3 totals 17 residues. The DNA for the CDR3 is TGTGCCAGCAGTTTGTGGGAGGGGTCGCCACCCGGAAACACCATATATTTT. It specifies CASSLWEGSPPGNTIYF.

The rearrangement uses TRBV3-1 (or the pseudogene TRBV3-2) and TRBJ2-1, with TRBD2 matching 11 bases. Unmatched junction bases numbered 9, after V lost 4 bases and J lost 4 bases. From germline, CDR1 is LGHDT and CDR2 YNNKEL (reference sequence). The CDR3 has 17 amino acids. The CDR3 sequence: CASSREPSGGLYNEQFF. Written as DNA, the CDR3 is TGTGCCAGCAGCCGTGAACCTAGCGGGGGGCTATACAATGAGCAGTTCTTC.

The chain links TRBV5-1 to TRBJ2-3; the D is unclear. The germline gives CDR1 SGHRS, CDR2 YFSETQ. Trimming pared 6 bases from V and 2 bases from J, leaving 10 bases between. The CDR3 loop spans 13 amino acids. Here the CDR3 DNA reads TGCGCCAGCAACCGGTGGTCCACAGATACGCAGTATTTT. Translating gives CASNRWSTDTQYF.

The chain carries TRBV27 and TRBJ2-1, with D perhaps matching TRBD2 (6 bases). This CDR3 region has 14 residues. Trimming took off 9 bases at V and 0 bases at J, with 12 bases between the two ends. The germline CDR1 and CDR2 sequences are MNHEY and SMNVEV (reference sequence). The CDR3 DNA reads TGTGCCAGTACGGCGGGGAGCTCCTACAATGAGCAGTTCTTC. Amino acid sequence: CASTAGSSYNEQFF.

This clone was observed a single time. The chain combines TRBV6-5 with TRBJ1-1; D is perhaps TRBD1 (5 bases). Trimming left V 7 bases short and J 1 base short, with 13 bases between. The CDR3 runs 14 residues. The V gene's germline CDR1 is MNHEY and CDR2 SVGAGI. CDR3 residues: CASKSAGRNTEAFF. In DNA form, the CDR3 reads TGTGCCAGCAAATCGGCGGGACGGAACACTGAAGCTTTCTTT.

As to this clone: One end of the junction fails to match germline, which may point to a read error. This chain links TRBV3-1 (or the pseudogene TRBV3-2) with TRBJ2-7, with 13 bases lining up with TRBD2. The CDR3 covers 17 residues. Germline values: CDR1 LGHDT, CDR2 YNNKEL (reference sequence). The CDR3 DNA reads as TGTGCCAGCAGCCGCATACTAGCGGGGGGGCCCTCCCACGAGCAGTACTTC. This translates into CASSRILAGGPSHEQYF.

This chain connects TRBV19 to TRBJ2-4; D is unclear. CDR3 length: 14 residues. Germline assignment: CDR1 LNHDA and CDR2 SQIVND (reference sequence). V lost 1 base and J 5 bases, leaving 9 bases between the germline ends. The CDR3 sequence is CASSIGPVQNIQYF. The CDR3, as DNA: TGTGCCAGTAGTATAGGTCCAGTCCAAAACATTCAGTACTTC.

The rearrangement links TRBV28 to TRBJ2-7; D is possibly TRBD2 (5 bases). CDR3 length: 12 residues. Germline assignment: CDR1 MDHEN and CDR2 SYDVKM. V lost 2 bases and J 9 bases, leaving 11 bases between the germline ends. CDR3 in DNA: TGTGCCAGCAGTTTAGGGGAGTTAGGGCAGTACTTC. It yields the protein CASSLGELGQYF. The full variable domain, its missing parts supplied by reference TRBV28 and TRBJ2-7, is DVKVTQSSRYLVKRTGEKVFLECVQDMDHENMFWYRQDPGLGLRLIYFSYDVKMKEKGDIPEGYSVSREKKERFSLILESASTNQTSMYLCASSLGELGQYFGPGTRLTVT.

In DNA form, the CDR3 reads TGTGCCAGCAGCTCCGGGACTAGCGGGTCTCTAAGTGAGCAGTTCTTC. Residues: CASSSGTSGSLSEQFF. V and J are TRBV13 and TRBJ2-1, with 12 bases fitting TRBD2. This CDR3 has 16 residues. CDR1 and CDR2 from the germline V gene are PRHDT and FYEKMQ (reference sequence). V lost 4 bases and J lost 9; bases outside the gene matches: 10.

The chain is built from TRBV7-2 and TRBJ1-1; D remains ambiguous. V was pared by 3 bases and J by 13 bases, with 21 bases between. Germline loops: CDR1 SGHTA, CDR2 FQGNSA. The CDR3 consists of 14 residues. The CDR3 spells CASSFRGNQRFGFF. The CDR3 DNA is TGTGCCAGCAGCTTTAGAGGGAATCAGCGGTTCGGTTTCTTT.